This TCR beta chain comes out of a study of blood T cells in healthy people across ages. Losses at the gene ends were 7 bases for V and 6 bases for J; bases not matched to a gene: 4. Germline loops: CDR1 SQVTM, CDR2 ANQGSEA. There are 12 residues in the CDR3. A word on this clonotype: Its target is not known.

Through a sample-barcoded 5' primer and a J-beta primer mix, a second PCR was run for roughly 6 to 12 cycles. Each CDR3 protein is one row after TCRdb ran MiXCR on the 5' RACE reads. Of 540,000 or so distinct CDR3 sequences in the sample, 27% were seen once. Points from the study as a whole: Because sorting was not performed, PBMCs prevented conclusive naive versus antigen-experienced comparison.

This sequence originates from a woman aged 70-85 years in good health. Material: blood. The rearrangement uses TRBV29-1 and TRBJ1-1; 11 bases agree with TRBD1. The CDR3 region has the DNA TGCAGCGGGGACAGGGGGGGATCTGAAGCTTTCTTT. Translated: CSGDRGGSEAFF. The entire variable domain, with the rest obtained from reference TRBV29-1 and TRBJ1-1, is as follows: SAVISQKPSRDICQRGTSLTIQCQVDSQVTMMFWYRQQPGQSLTLIATANQGSEATYESGFVIDKFPISRPNLTFSTLTVSNMSPEDSSIYLCSGDRGGSEAFFGQGTRLTVV.